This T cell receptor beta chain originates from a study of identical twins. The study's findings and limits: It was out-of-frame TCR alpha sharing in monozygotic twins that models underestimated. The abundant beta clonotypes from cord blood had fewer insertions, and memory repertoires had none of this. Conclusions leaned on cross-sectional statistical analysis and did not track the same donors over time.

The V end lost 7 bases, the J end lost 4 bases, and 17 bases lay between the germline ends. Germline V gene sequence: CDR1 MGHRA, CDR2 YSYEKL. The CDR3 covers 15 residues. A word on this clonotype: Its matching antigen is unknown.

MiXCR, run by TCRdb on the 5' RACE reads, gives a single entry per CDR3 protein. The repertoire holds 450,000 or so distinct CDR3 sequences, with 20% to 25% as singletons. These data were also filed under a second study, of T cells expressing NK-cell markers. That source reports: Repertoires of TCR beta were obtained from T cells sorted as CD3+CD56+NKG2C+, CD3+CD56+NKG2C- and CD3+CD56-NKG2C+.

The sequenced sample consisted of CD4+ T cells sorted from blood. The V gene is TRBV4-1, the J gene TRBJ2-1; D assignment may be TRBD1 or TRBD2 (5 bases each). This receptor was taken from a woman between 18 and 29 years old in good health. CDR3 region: CASMGLGTEYNEQFF. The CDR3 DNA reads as TGCGCCAGCATGGGTCTCGGGACGGAGTACAATGAGCAGTTCTTC.